Listed below are T cell receptor beta chains from one sample, sequenced in a study of metastatic and nonmetastatic thyroid tumors. TCRdb re-called the PCR reads with MiXCR. The sample holds 30,000 to 45,000 clones, around 30% seen once. The sequencing sample was made of blood. These receptors were collected from a male donor with papillary thyroid cancer or a benign thyroid nodule (not recorded which). Some clones in this sample may be carry-over from other donors' samples. The CDR3 runs from the conserved cysteine through the conserved F or W. A D gene is named only where the DNA matches it firmly. Rows may omit the clone size; those that give it use once, few, many or a size class.

>TRBV27|.|TRBJ2-7|.
TGTGCCAGCAGTAGGGACCGAGCCAGCTCCTTCGACTACGAGCAGTACTTC
CASSRDRASSFDYEQYF
>TRBV10-3|.|TRBJ1-2|.
TGTGCCATCAGTGAGTCGCAGGTGCACTATGGCTACACCTTC
CAISESQVHYGYTF
>TRBV6-1|.|TRBJ1-4|.
TGTGCCAGCAGTGGGGCCTTAAGCGTGGGTGAAAAACTGTTTTTT
CASSGALSVGEKLFF
>TRBV12-3/TRBV12-4|few|TRBJ1-1|.
TGTGCCAGCAGTTCCCCAGCGAACACTGAAGCTTTCTTT
CASSSPANTEAFF
>TRBV7-2|many|TRBJ1-2|.
TGTGCCAGCAGCTTAACGGAATTCTATGGCTACACCTTC
CASSLTEFYGYTF
>TRBV12-3/TRBV12-4|.|TRBJ2-1|TRBD2
TGTGCCAGCAGTTCACCGGGACTAGCGGGAGTGAATGAGCAGTTCTTC
CASSSPGLAGVNEQFF
>TRBV19|many|TRBJ2-7|TRBD2
TGTGCCAGCGCTATGACTAGCGGGACGTACGAGCAGTACTTC
CASAMTSGTYEQYF
>TRBV5-1|.|TRBJ2-1|.
TGCGCCAGCAGCTTGGGTTCTTCCGGGGGTGATGAGCAGTTCTTC
CASSLGSSGGDEQFF
>TRBV20-1|.|TRBJ1-2|.
TGCAGTGCTAGAGACTTTGGGGGGCCGAGAGCTAACTATGGCTACACCTTC
CSARDFGGPRANYGYTF
>TRBV2|.|TRBJ2-7|.
TGTGCCAGCAGTGGTCAGGGCGCTAGCTACGAGCAGTACTTC
CASSGQGASYEQYF
>TRBV6-1|medium-sized|TRBJ2-7|TRBD1
TGTGCCAGCAGTTCAGGGGACAGGGGTTTCGAGCAGTACTTC
CASSSGDRGFEQYF
>TRBV5-1|many|TRBJ1-1|.
TGCGCCAGCAGTCGGGGAGGTATGCTCGAAGCTTTCTTT
CASSRGGMLEAFF
>TRBV4-3|.|TRBJ2-2|.
TGCGCCAGCAGCCAAGATTGGTTTAGCGGAGCGAACACCGGGGAGCTGTTTTTT
CASSQDWFSGANTGELFF
>TRBV7-7|.|TRBJ2-3|.
TGTGCTAGCAGCGTCGGGCCCAGCACAGATACGCAGTATTTT
CASSVGPSTDTQYF
>TRBV12-3/TRBV12-4|.|TRBJ2-7|TRBD1
TGTGCCAGCAGACGGACAGGGAATCTTCTCGAGCAGTACTTC
CASRRTGNLLEQYF
>TRBV20-1|.|TRBJ2-7|TRBD1
TGCAGTGCTAGGATCAGACAGGGGCCTTACGAGCAGTACTTC
CSARIRQGPYEQYF
>TRBV6-1|.|TRBJ2-7|TRBD2
TGTGCCAGCAGTTCAAGCGGGACTAGCGTCTCCTACGAGCAGTACTTC
CASSSSGTSVSYEQYF
>TRBV28|few|TRBJ2-5|TRBD2
TGTGCCAGCAGAAGCGGGGGCGGCCAAGAGACCCAGTACTTC
CASRSGGGQETQYF
>TRBV4-2|medium-sized|TRBJ2-7|TRBD2
TGTGCCAGCAGCCAAGATGAAGGCAACGGGGGGGAGCAGTACTTC
CASSQDEGNGGEQYF
>TRBV12-3/TRBV12-4|few|TRBJ1-2|.
TGTGCCAGCAGTCGGGGCCCCGATGGCTACACCTTC
CASSRGPDGYTF
>TRBV4-1|many|TRBJ2-1|TRBD1
TGCGCCAGCAGCCAAGTTTCGCCAGGGGGCTTAGATGAGCAGTTCTTC
CASSQVSPGGLDEQFF
>TRBV4-2|many|TRBJ2-1|TRBD2
TGTGCCAGCAGCCAAGACCTAGGAGCGGGAGGGTATGAGCAGTTCTTC
CASSQDLGAGGYEQFF
>TRBV7-8|many|TRBJ1-6|.
TGTGCCAGCAGCCCTGGGTCGGGGGTTCATTCACCCCTCCACTTT
CASSPGSGVHSPLHF
>TRBV4-3|.|TRBJ2-3|.
TGCGCCAGCAGCCAAGCTGGGACGCATTCTAGCACAGATACGCAGTATTTT
CASSQAGTHSSTDTQYF
>TRBV20-1|once|TRBJ1-2|.
TGCAGTGCTCCGAGGGGCAGGGGAGGCTATGGCTACACCTTC
CSAPRGRGGYGYTF
>TRBV5-6|many|TRBJ2-1|.
TGTGCCAGCAGCCGGTCGGGCAATGAGCAGTTCTTC
CASSRSGNEQFF
>TRBV7-9|many|TRBJ2-7|TRBD1
TGTGCCAGCAGCCCCGGGACAGGGGGTTCCTACGAGCAGTACTTC
CASSPGTGGSYEQYF
>TRBV7-3|many|TRBJ2-3|TRBD2
TGTGCCAGCAGCTCGACTAGCGGGTTCACAGATACGCAGTATTTT
CASSSTSGFTDTQYF
>TRBV20-1|.|TRBJ1-5|.
TGCAGTGCTAGGCCACTGACGAGGGCGTATAGCAATCAGCCCCAGCATTTT
CSARPLTRAYSNQPQHF
>TRBV19|few|TRBJ2-1|TRBD1
TGTGCCAGTAGTAATGACAGGGGCGATGAGCAGTTCTTC
CASSNDRGDEQFF
>TRBV20-1|many|TRBJ2-3|.
TGCAGTGCTAGACAGGGTCGAGGTTTCGATACGCAGTATTTT
CSARQGRGFDTQYF
>TRBV11-1|once|TRBJ2-1|.
TGTGCCAGCAGTCCGAAGGGGAGCCCAAGCTCCTACAATGAGCAGTTCTTC
CASSPKGSPSSYNEQFF
>TRBV28|.|TRBJ1-3|.
TGTGCCAGCAGACTACCCGGCATCCTCTCTGGAAACACCATATATTTT
CASRLPGILSGNTIYF
>TRBV6-1|.|TRBJ1-5|.
TGTGCCAGCAGTTCGACAGACAGAAATCAGCCCCAGCATTTT
CASSSTDRNQPQHF
>TRBV6-1|medium-sized|TRBJ2-7|.
TGTGCCAGCAGTAGCCTGGGCAGGGCAGTCCACGAGCAGTACTTC
CASSSLGRAVHEQYF
>TRBV2|medium-sized|TRBJ2-7|.
TGTGCCAGCAACGAAGGAAGGGGGTACGAGCAGTACTTC
CASNEGRGYEQYF
>TRBV18|.|TRBJ1-2|.
TGTGCCAGCTCACCATCGGGGTATGGCTACACCTTC
CASSPSGYGYTF
>TRBV2|once|TRBJ2-2|.
TGTGCCAGCATGGAGCTGGCGGGACGCCGGGAGCTGTTTTTT
CASMELAGRRELFF
>TRBV19|few|TRBJ2-5|.
TGTGCCAGTAGTCATGGGGACCCCCAAGAGACCCAGTACTTC
CASSHGDPQETQYF
>TRBV20-1|.|TRBJ2-7|.
TGCAGTGCTCCTCGGGGGGCCGCTCCCTACGAGCAGTACTTC
CSAPRGAAPYEQYF
>TRBV20-1|few|TRBJ2-1|TRBD2
TGCAGTGCCCCTTTAGCGGGGGGTCCGGGGGAGCAGTTCTTC
CSAPLAGGPGEQFF
>TRBV6-1|.|TRBJ1-2|.
TGTGCCAGCAGTGCGACAGGCTATGGCTACACCTTC
CASSATGYGYTF
>TRBV28|.|TRBJ1-1|.
TGTGCCAGCGTAGGACATCGCGGAGAAGCTTTCTTT
CASVGHRGEAFF
>TRBV25-1|.|TRBJ2-1|.
TGTGCCAGCAGTGTCCAGGGCCTTACCTCCTACAATGAGCAGTTCTTC
CASSVQGLTSYNEQFF
>TRBV4-2|many|TRBJ2-3|TRBD2
TGTGCCAGCAGCCAATGGGCGGGAGTGAACACAGATACGCAGTATTTT
CASSQWAGVNTDTQYF
>TRBV6-2/TRBV6-3|few|TRBJ2-1|TRBD1
TGTGCCAGCAGTTACTACTTCCCCGGGACAGGGGTCGATGAGCAGTTCTTC
CASSYYFPGTGVDEQFF
>TRBV28|many|TRBJ1-5|TRBD1
TGTGCCAGCATCAGTTGGTCGGACAGGGGTTTTCAGCCCCAGCATTTT
CASISWSDRGFQPQHF
>TRBV12-3/TRBV12-4|.|TRBJ1-2|.
TGTGCCAGCAGCCCCTCCCTCTATGGCTACACCTTC
CASSPSLYGYTF
>TRBV6-1|.|TRBJ2-3|TRBD2
TGTGCCAGCACCGTGACTAGCGGCAGCACAGATACGCAGTATTTT
CASTVTSGSTDTQYF
>TRBV9|.|TRBJ1-3|.
TGTGCCAGCAGACCCCAGGGGTCTGGAAACACCATATATTTT
CASRPQGSGNTIYF
>TRBV11-2|.|TRBJ1-2|TRBD1
TGTGCCAGCAGTCGGACAGGGGGGGCGCACGGCTACACCTTC
CASSRTGGAHGYTF
>TRBV20-1|.|TRBJ2-1|TRBD2
TGCAGTGCTAGAGATCATAGCCTAGCGGGAGGGTACAATGAGCAGTTCTTC
CSARDHSLAGGYNEQFF
>TRBV4-1|.|TRBJ1-6|.
TGCGCCGGCATCCAAGCCACCTCTAGCTCCTATAATTCACCCCTCCACTTT
CAGIQATSSSYNSPLHF
>TRBV19|many|TRBJ2-2|TRBD2
TGTGCCAGTAATATAGCGGGATCCGGGGAGCTGTTTTTT
CASNIAGSGELFF
>TRBV6-1|many|TRBJ2-6|.
TGTGCCAGCAGGATAGACTCTGGGGCCAACGTCCTGACTTTC
CASRIDSGANVLTF
>TRBV6-5|medium-sized|TRBJ2-7|.
TGTGCCAGCAGTTACTCGTCCTACGAGCAGTACTTC
CASSYSSYEQYF